This is a list of T cell receptor beta chains from one sample in a study of blood T cell repertoires in COVID-19. This table comes from immunoSEQ multiplex PCR, and its TCRdb copy is limited to in-frame clones, with some not included. The data contain roughly 160,000 clones, roughly four fifths of them singletons. Sequenced: peripheral blood. The source is a woman older than 75 with COVID-19, enrolled during active disease. CDR3s include the opening cysteine and the closing phenylalanine or tryptophan. A D gene is named only where the DNA matches it firmly. A row's size may be missing; if present it is once, few, many or a size class.

d_call: .
v_call: TRBV18
j_call: TRBJ2-1
clone_size: .
cdr3_length: 14
cdr3_nt: TGTGCCAGCTCGGCCGGGACACCCTACAATGAGCAGTTCTTC
cdr3_aa: CASSAGTPYNEQFF

d_call: .
v_call: TRBV5-6
j_call: TRBJ2-7
clone_size: .
cdr3_length: 15
cdr3_nt: TGTGCCAGCAGCTCCTGGACAGGGGCTACCGGGACTAGGGACTTC
cdr3_aa: CASSSWTGATGTRDF

d_call: TRBD2
v_call: TRBV3-1/TRBV3-2
j_call: TRBJ2-1
clone_size: once
cdr3_length: 14
cdr3_nt: TGTGCCAGCAGCCAAGAAAGCGGGGGACGTAAGCAGTTCTTC
cdr3_aa: CASSQESGGRKQFF

d_call: TRBD2
v_call: TRBV12-5
j_call: TRBJ2-7
clone_size: .
cdr3_length: 15
cdr3_nt: TGTGCTAGTGGTTCCTGGGGGGGTCTTACCTACGAGCAGTACTTC
cdr3_aa: CASGSWGGLTYEQYF

d_call: TRBD1
v_call: TRBV19
j_call: TRBJ1-2
clone_size: .
cdr3_length: 14
cdr3_nt: TGTGCCTGCTCGCAGGGGGCGCGAAAGGATGGCTACACCTTC
cdr3_aa: CACSQGARKDGYTF

d_call: TRBD1
v_call: TRBV25-1
j_call: TRBJ2-3
clone_size: .
cdr3_length: 14
cdr3_nt: TGTGCCAGCAGTGAAGCAGGGGGCAGGGATACGCAGTATTTT
cdr3_aa: CASSEAGGRDTQYF

d_call: .
v_call: TRBV6-6
j_call: TRBJ1-5
clone_size: .
cdr3_length: 14
cdr3_nt: TGTGCCAGCAGCACTACAGGGTCCAATCAGCCCCAGCATTTT
cdr3_aa: CASSTTGSNQPQHF

d_call: TRBD1
v_call: TRBV19
j_call: TRBJ1-1
clone_size: .
cdr3_length: 16
cdr3_nt: TGTGCCAGTAGTAACCGAGACAGGGGGCGAGGAACTGAAGCTTTCTTT
cdr3_aa: CASSNRDRGRGTEAFF

d_call: TRBD2
v_call: TRBV7-3
j_call: TRBJ2-7
clone_size: few
cdr3_length: 13
cdr3_nt: TGTGCCAGCAGCCTCGGACTAGCGGGCGCGCAGTACTTC
cdr3_aa: CASSLGLAGAQYF

d_call: .
v_call: TRBV29-1
j_call: TRBJ2-1
clone_size: .
cdr3_length: 11
cdr3_nt: TGCAGCGTCCCCTATACTAGTGAGCAGTTCTTC
cdr3_aa: CSVPYTSEQFF

d_call: .
v_call: TRBV5-5
j_call: TRBJ2-7
clone_size: .
cdr3_length: 14
cdr3_nt: TGTGCCAGCAGCTTGGTCCAGGGATCCTACGAGCAGTACTTC
cdr3_aa: CASSLVQGSYEQYF

d_call: TRBD1
v_call: TRBV6-5
j_call: TRBJ1-2
clone_size: .
cdr3_length: 14
cdr3_nt: TGTGCCAGCAGCGGGGACAGTTTTGCCTATGGCTACACCTTC
cdr3_aa: CASSGDSFAYGYTF

d_call: .
v_call: TRBV20-1
j_call: TRBJ2-2
clone_size: .
cdr3_length: 14
cdr3_nt: TGCAGTGCTAGTGGGGGGCAGAACACCGGGGAGCTGTTTTTT
cdr3_aa: CSASGGQNTGELFF

d_call: TRBD2
v_call: TRBV5-1
j_call: TRBJ2-2
clone_size: few
cdr3_length: 15
cdr3_nt: TGCGCCAGCGGGACTAGCGGGAGGAACACCGGGGAGCTGTTTTTT
cdr3_aa: CASGTSGRNTGELFF

d_call: TRBD2
v_call: TRBV20-1
j_call: TRBJ2-3
clone_size: .
cdr3_length: 15
cdr3_nt: TGCAGTGCTAGTCCCCTAGCGGGGGTCACAGATACGCAGTATTTT
cdr3_aa: CSASPLAGVTDTQYF

d_call: .
v_call: TRBV6-2/TRBV6-3
j_call: TRBJ2-4
clone_size: few
cdr3_length: 13
cdr3_nt: TGTGCCAGCAGTTACCAGACGGCCCACGAGGGGTACTTC
cdr3_aa: CASSYQTAHEGYF

d_call: .
v_call: TRBV4-1
j_call: TRBJ2-7
clone_size: .
cdr3_length: 18
cdr3_nt: TGCGCCAGCAGCCAAGATAGCCCAGGGTGGCGGACAACCTACGAGCAGTACTTC
cdr3_aa: CASSQDSPGWRTTYEQYF

d_call: .
v_call: TRBV2
j_call: TRBJ1-2
clone_size: .
cdr3_length: 11
cdr3_nt: TGTGCCAGCAGTGCCCTCTATGGCTACACCTTC
cdr3_aa: CASSALYGYTF

d_call: TRBD2
v_call: TRBV2
j_call: TRBJ2-5
clone_size: .
cdr3_length: 14
cdr3_nt: TGTGCCAGCAGCGGTGTAAGCGGGGTTGAGACCCAGTACTTC
cdr3_aa: CASSGVSGVETQYF

d_call: TRBD1
v_call: TRBV27
j_call: TRBJ2-1
clone_size: .
cdr3_length: 15
cdr3_nt: TGTGCCAGCAGTTTGTGGGACAGCTCCTACAATGAGCAGTTCTTC
cdr3_aa: CASSLWDSSYNEQFF

d_call: .
v_call: TRBV10-3
j_call: TRBJ2-7
clone_size: .
cdr3_length: 13
cdr3_nt: TGTGCCATCAGTGAGAGACCGCGGGGCGAGCAGTACTTC
cdr3_aa: CAISERPRGEQYF

d_call: .
v_call: TRBV5-4
j_call: TRBJ2-2
clone_size: .
cdr3_length: 15
cdr3_nt: TGTGCCAGCAGCACGGGACACCTCAGCACCGGGGAGCTGTTTTTT
cdr3_aa: CASSTGHLSTGELFF

d_call: TRBD2
v_call: TRBV27
j_call: TRBJ2-7
clone_size: .
cdr3_length: 15
cdr3_nt: TGTGCCAGCAGTTTAGTGGGCGGGGGGACCTACGAGCAGTACTTC
cdr3_aa: CASSLVGGGTYEQYF

d_call: .
v_call: TRBV21-1
j_call: TRBJ2-3
clone_size: .
cdr3_length: 16
cdr3_nt: .
cdr3_aa: CASSKGVGQGTDTQYF

d_call: TRBD1
v_call: TRBV5-4
j_call: TRBJ2-1
clone_size: .
cdr3_length: 15
cdr3_nt: TGTGCCAGCAGCCCTGGGACAGGGGGGTGGGATGAGCAGTTCTTC
cdr3_aa: CASSPGTGGWDEQFF

d_call: .
v_call: TRBV6-2/TRBV6-3
j_call: TRBJ2-5
clone_size: once
cdr3_length: 14
cdr3_nt: TGTGCCAGCAGTTACTCCCGGTCCCAAGAGACCCAGTACTTC
cdr3_aa: CASSYSRSQETQYF